This entry lists 4 T cell receptor beta chains sequenced from one sample in a study of blood T cells in healthy people across ages. Sample-barcoded 5' priming and a J-beta primer mix drove a second PCR of roughly 7 to 11 cycles. One entry per CDR3 protein, called by TCRdb with MiXCR from the 5' RACE reads. This table has about a million distinct CDR3 sequences, around 54% appearing once. Source material: blood. These receptors originate from a woman aged 55-70 years in good health.

Worth noting for this clonotype: Its ends do not fully match the called genes, so a read error is possible. CDR3 protein: CASSVTVYGQYF. The CDR3, as DNA: TGTGCCAGCAGCGTGACGGTCTACGGGCAGTACTTC. V is TRBV7-9 and J is TRBJ2-7; D not resolved. CDR1 is SEHNR and CDR2 is FQNEAQ in the germline V gene (reference sequence). The CDR3 covers 12 residues.

The rearrangement uses TRBV15 and TRBJ2-7; D gene uncertain. V lost 0 bases and J 0 bases, leaving 9 bases between the germline ends. This CDR3 region has 15 residues. The germline gives CDR1 LNHNV, CDR2 YYDKDF (reference sequence). Written as DNA, the CDR3 is TGTGCCACCAGCAGAGATAGGGTCAGCTCCTACGAGCAGTACTTC. Translating gives CATSRDRVSSYEQYF.

CDR3 residues: CASSLGQDTDTQYF. The CDR3 DNA reads as TGTGCCAGCAGCTTAGGACAGGACACAGATACGCAGTATTTT. The chain couples TRBV13 to TRBJ2-3; a weak D match, TRBD1 (5 bases). Between the trimmed V and J ends, which lost 0 bases and 2 bases, there was a span of 6 bases. CDR3 length: 14 residues. CDR1 PRHDT and CDR2 FYEKMQ come from the germline V gene (reference sequence).

The chain couples TRBV20-1 to TRBJ2-5, with a possible D match to TRBD1 (5 bases). TRBJ2-7 matches the DNA end more closely, so the J call is doubtful. CDR1 and CDR2 from the germline V gene are DFQATT and SNEGSKA (reference sequence). The CDR3 is made up of 13 amino acids. CDR3 sequence (DNA): TGCAGTTTAGGGGTGGGGTTCTCCTACGAGCAGTACTTC. This codes for CSLGVGFSYEQYF.